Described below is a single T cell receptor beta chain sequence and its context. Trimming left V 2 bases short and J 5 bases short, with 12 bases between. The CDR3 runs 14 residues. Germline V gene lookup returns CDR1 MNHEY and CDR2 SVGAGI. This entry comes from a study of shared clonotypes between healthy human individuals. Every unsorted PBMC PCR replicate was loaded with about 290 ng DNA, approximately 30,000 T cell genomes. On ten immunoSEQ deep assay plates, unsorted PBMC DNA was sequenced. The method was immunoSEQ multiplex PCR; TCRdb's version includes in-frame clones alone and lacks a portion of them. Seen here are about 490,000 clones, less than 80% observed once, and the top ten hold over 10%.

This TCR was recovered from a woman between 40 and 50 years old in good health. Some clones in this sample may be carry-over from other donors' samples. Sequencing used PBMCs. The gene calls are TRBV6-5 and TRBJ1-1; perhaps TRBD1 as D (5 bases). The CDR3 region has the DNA TGTGCCAGCAGTTACCAAGGGGAGGGGACTGAAGCTTTCTTT. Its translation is CASSYQGEGTEAFF.